What follows are 21 T cell receptor beta chains derived from one specimen sequenced in a study of blood T cell repertoires in COVID-19. Clones were sequenced by immunoSEQ multiplex PCR, and TCRdb holds only the in-frame ones, with some missing. The sample shows roughly 450,000 clones, about 90% of them seen only once. What was sequenced was PBMCs or T cells enriched from blood (not recorded which). These receptors were obtained from a man aged 18 to 29 who had recovered from COVID-19.

The chain links TRBV2 to TRBJ1-6; no firm D call. There are 16 residues in the CDR3. Germline assignment: CDR1 SNHLY and CDR2 FYNNEI. V was trimmed by 5 bases and J by 0 bases, leaving 11 bases between them. The CDR3 is CASSPLGSSYNSPLHF. The CDR3 DNA sequence: TGTGCCAGCAGTCCTCTGGGGAGCTCCTATAATTCACCCCTCCACTTT.

The chain recombines TRBV14 with TRBJ1-1; tentative D call: TRBD1 (5 bases). Germline CDR1 reads SGHDN; CDR2 reads FVKESK. Between the trimmed V and J ends, which lost 1 base and 5 bases, there was a span of 8 bases. The CDR3 loop spans 13 amino acids. Here the CDR3 DNA reads TGTGCCAGCAGCCAAGTCCGGGGGACTGAAGCTTTCTTT. Protein: CASSQVRGTEAFF.

V is TRBV2 and J is TRBJ2-7; the match to TRBD2 covers 7 bases. Trimming cost V 7 bases and J 3 bases; bases outside gene matches: 9. The CDR3 spans 14 residues. Germline V gene lookup returns CDR1 SNHLY and CDR2 FYNNEI. CDR3 loop: CASTSGRGNYEQYF. The CDR3 region has the DNA TGTGCCAGCACCTCGGGGCGGGGGAACTACGAGCAGTACTTC.

This chain uses TRBV7-9 with TRBJ2-3, with D tentatively TRBD1 (5 bases). Germline V gene sequence: CDR1 SEHNR, CDR2 FQNEAQ (reference sequence). This CDR3 has 15 residues. V was trimmed by 1 base and J by 1 base, leaving 9 bases between them. The CDR3 DNA is TGTGCCAGCAGCTTAGGACAGTTTGGCACAGATACGCAGTATTTT. Translated, it gives CASSLGQFGTDTQYF.

The J gene is TRBJ2-2, the V gene TRBV6-1, with 8 bases identical to TRBD2. The J segment lost 6 bases and the V segment lost 2 bases, leaving 2 bases of the junction unmatched. The CDR3 contains 14 residues. CDR1 is MNHNS, CDR2 SASEGT, per germline. The CDR3 sequence: CASSEQAGAGELFF. CDR3 bases: TGTGCCAGCAGTGAACAAGCGGGAGCCGGGGAGCTGTTTTTT.

V usage is TRBV7-9 and J usage is TRBJ2-7; 11 positions match TRBD2. The CDR3 spans 14 residues. With V trimmed by 5 bases and J by 4 bases, 4 bases remained unmatched. Germline V gives CDR1 SEHNR, CDR2 FQNEAQ (reference sequence). DNA of the CDR3: TGTGCCAGCAGCCGGGGACTAGCGGATTACGAGCAGTACTTC. Its translation: CASSRGLADYEQYF.

V and J are TRBV10-3 and TRBJ1-4, with 7 positions matching TRBD1. Germline-derived CDR1 and CDR2 are ENHRY and SYGVKD. This CDR3 comprises 14 residues. V lost 6 bases, J lost 8 bases, and 9 bases stayed unmatched. Here the CDR3 DNA reads TGTGCCATCAGGGGAACAGGGGTTGGCGAAAAACTGTTTTTT. It yields the protein CAIRGTGVGEKLFF.

A single count supports this clone. This chain uses TRBV5-1 with TRBJ1-2; D uncertain. Germline V CDR1 and CDR2: SGHRS, YFSETQ. This CDR3 region has 15 residues. Trimming left V 3 bases short and J 8 bases short, with 20 bases between. The CDR3 bases are TGCGCCAGCAGCTCGGTCTCCCCCGCCGGTGTGGGCTACACCTTC. It translates to CASSSVSPAGVGYTF.

This clone was seen a single time. The chain uses TRBV5-6 and TRBJ2-7, with a weak D call TRBD1 (5 bases). Per germline, CDR1 SGHDT and CDR2 YYEEEE. Deletions cut 4 bases from V and 3 bases from J, with 17 bases between. The CDR3 consists of 15 residues. CDR3 coding DNA: TGTGCCAGCAGCCCGGGCCCACAGGACCTCTACGAGCAGTACTTC. Translation gives CASSPGPQDLYEQYF.

This clone was recorded once. The chain links TRBV4-1 to TRBJ1-2; no clear D. This CDR3 comprises 17 residues. Trimming removed 0 bases at V and 4 bases at J, with 18 bases between. CDR1 and CDR2 from the germline V gene are MGHRA and YSYEKL. CDR3 coding DNA: TGCGCCAGCAGCCAAGATAGGTACCGGGGAGTCTCCTATGGCTACACCTTC. Its protein is CASSQDRYRGVSYGYTF.

The chain has TRBV30 and TRBJ2-5; TRBD1 matches at 8 bases. The CDR3 sequence is 13 residues long. V gave up 5 bases and J gave up 3 bases; unmatched junction bases: 5. Germline V lookup: CDR1 GTSNPN, CDR2 SVGIG (reference sequence). CDR3 sequence: CAWDRDRKETQYF. In DNA form, the CDR3 reads TGTGCCTGGGACCGGGACAGGAAAGAGACCCAGTACTTC.

The rearrangement uses TRBV5-8 and TRBJ1-5; perhaps TRBD1 as D (5 bases). The CDR3 runs 15 residues. The V end lost 4 bases, the J end lost 0 bases, and 11 bases lay between the germline ends. Looked up from germline, CDR1 is SGHTS and CDR2 is YDEGEE. CDR3 protein: CASSATGYSNQPQHF. For the CDR3, the DNA is TGTGCCAGCAGCGCCACAGGTTATAGCAATCAGCCCCAGCATTTT.

The chain uses TRBV7-6 and TRBJ2-7; 7 bases align to TRBD1. Germline loops: CDR1 SGHVS, CDR2 FNYEAQ. The CDR3 sequence is 13 residues long. V lost 2 bases, J lost 6 bases, and 4 bases stayed unmatched. CDR3 amino acids: CASSLTGEREQYF. Written as DNA, the CDR3 is TGTGCCAGCAGCTTAACAGGGGAGCGCGAGCAGTACTTC.

This chain connects TRBV4-1 to TRBJ1-5; 7 bases agree with TRBD1. Germline V gene sequence: CDR1 MGHRA, CDR2 YSYEKL. Unmatched junction bases numbered 6, after V lost 3 bases and J lost 7 bases. The CDR3 runs to 14 residues. CDR3 protein: CASSQNRGGQPQHF. CDR3 coding DNA: TGCGCCAGCAGCCAGAACAGGGGAGGCCAGCCCCAGCATTTT.

The rearrangement joins TRBV6-2 or TRBV6-3 to TRBJ2-3, with 8 nucleotides matching TRBD2. CDR1 is MNHEY and CDR2 is SVGEGT in the germline V gene. The CDR3 runs to 13 residues. V shed 5 bases and J 3 bases; nucleotides not matched to a gene: 1. CDR3 DNA sequence: TGTGCCAGCAGTCAGCGGGAGACAGATACGCAGTATTTT. Translation: CASSQRETDTQYF.

This chain links TRBV27 with TRBJ2-7; a possible D gene is TRBD1 (6 bases). The CDR3 extends over 14 amino acids. Per the germline V gene, CDR1 is MNHEY and CDR2 is SMNVEV (reference sequence). The V end was cut by 4 bases, the J end by 3 bases, with 13 bases between. CDR3 in DNA: TGTGCCAGCAGTTACAAGGGGGTTAACTACGAGCAGTACTTC. Protein: CASSYKGVNYEQYF.

The V call is TRBV6-5, the J call TRBJ1-5; D might be TRBD1 (6 bases). Germline V gene lookup returns CDR1 MNHEY and CDR2 SVGAGI. The ends were cut back, 8 bases at V and 6 bases at J, with 17 bases in the middle. The CDR3 length is 14 residues. The CDR3 protein is CASRALIGGQPQHF. CDR3 in DNA: TGTGCCAGCCGAGCCCTAATAGGGGGTCAGCCCCAGCATTTT.

This clone was seen a single time. J is TRBJ1-1 and V is TRBV7-2; D is unclear. Germline lookup yields CDR1 SGHTA and CDR2 FQGNSA. The CDR3 consists of 11 residues. Trimming pared 8 bases from V and 0 bases from J, leaving 4 bases between. The chain's CDR3 is CASGLNTEAFF. Written as DNA, the CDR3 is TGTGCCAGCGGGCTGAACACTGAAGCTTTCTTT.

This sequence joins TRBV5-1 and TRBJ1-4; D is undetermined. The germline gives CDR1 SGHRS, CDR2 YFSETQ. V was pared by 0 bases and J by 5 bases, with 11 bases between. There are 15 residues in the CDR3. The CDR3 bases are TGCGCCAGCAGCTTGGACGGTTTCCCGAATGAAAAACTGTTTTTT. Protein: CASSLDGFPNEKLFF. The complete variable domain, with remaining parts taken from reference TRBV5-1 and TRBJ1-4, reads KAGVTQTPRYLIKTRGQQVTLSCSPISGHRSVSWYQQTPGQGLQFLFEYFSETQRNKGNFPGRFSGRQFSNSRSEMNVSTLELGDSALYLCASSLDGFPNEKLFFGSGTQLSVL.

This clone was found once. A read error may produce the germline difference seen at one junction end. The rearrangement joins TRBV5-4 to TRBJ1-2, with 9 positions matching TRBD1. Germline V lookup: CDR1 SGHNT, CDR2 YYREEE (reference sequence). The CDR3 has 12 residues. CDR3 sequence reads: CASRSPGQGYIF. CDR3 DNA sequence: TGTGCCAGCAGATCTCCGGGACAGGGATATATCTTC.

The chain has TRBV3-1 (or the pseudogene TRBV3-2) and TRBJ1-2, with D possibly matching TRBD1 (5 bases). This CDR3 is built from 14 residues. Trimming cost V 0 bases and J 4 bases, with 9 bases left between them. In germline, CDR1 is LGHDT, CDR2 YNNKEL (reference sequence). CDR3 coding DNA: TGTGCCAGCAGCCAAGAACTGGGGGGCTATGGCTACACCTTC. Amino acid sequence: CASSQELGGYGYTF.